This T cell receptor beta chain originates from a study of T cell clones after liver transplantation. In the study overall: A pre-transplant mixed lymphocyte reaction with TCRbeta sequencing defined graft-donor-reactive clones followed in post-transplant blood. Regarding the study as a whole: Graft donor-reactive T cells may have migrated into the graft rather than being deleted.

TCRdb's table, derived via immunoSEQ multiplex PCR, lists solely in-frame clones and lacks some. The sample lists around 43,000 clones; roughly 86% were seen once. To note about this clone: What it recognizes is unknown.

The sample was CD4+ T cells from blood, taken 24 months after liver transplant. The sequence came from a human patient who received a liver transplant. Part of the T cell pool may stem from the graft donor.

CDR3 amino acids: CASSQDEGWSNTGELFF. The DNA for the CDR3 is TGTGCCAGCAGCCAAGATGAAGGCTGGTCGAACACCGGGGAGCTGTTTTTT. The J gene is TRBJ2-2, the V gene TRBV4-2, with unresolved D. The CDR3 spans 17 residues. Trimming stripped 0 bases from V and 0 bases from J, with 11 bases between. Germline-derived CDR1 and CDR2 are LGHNA and YNFKEQ.